One and the same sample provided the 17 T cell receptor beta chains below, sequenced in a study of monozygotic twins with inflammatory bowel disease. TCRdb reprocessed the 5' RACE reads and keeps a single row for each CDR3 protein, giving no DNA. This repertoire includes 400,000 or so distinct CDR3 sequences. Sample: blood. All receptors derive from a human donor with ulcerative colitis or Crohn's disease, or a healthy co-twin of an affected twin (not recorded which).

The V and J genes are TRBV7-9 and TRBJ2-2; TCRdb calls TRBD1, which cannot be checked without DNA. Germline lookup yields CDR1 SEHNR and CDR2 FQNEAQ (reference sequence). CDR3 length: 15 amino acids. The CDR3 reads CASSFRTGYTGELFF.

This chain connects TRBV5-1 to TRBJ2-7; the D gene TCRdb calls, TRBD2, cannot be checked with no DNA. Germline V gene lookup returns CDR1 SGHRS and CDR2 YFSETQ. The CDR3 runs to 14 residues. The CDR3 is CASSTGTSGDEQYF.

This chain uses TRBV4-1 with TRBJ1-1; the TCRdb D gene call, TRBD1, has no DNA to confirm it. This CDR3 spans 13 amino acids. CDR1 MGHRA and CDR2 YSYEKL come from the germline V gene. This chain's CDR3 is CASSRGPNTEAFF.

The chain is built from TRBV12-3 or TRBV12-4 and TRBJ1-1; TCRdb names TRBD1, which stays unverified in the absence of DNA. The CDR3 consists of 14 residues. This CDR3 is CASSTQALQGGAFF.

The gene calls are TRBV4-1 and TRBJ2-1; the D call from TCRdb, TRBD2, cannot be confirmed without DNA. In germline, CDR1 is MGHRA, CDR2 YSYEKL. This CDR3 spans 16 amino acids. CDR3 in amino acids: CASSHILAGGMGEQFF.

The chain has TRBV20-1 and TRBJ2-5; the TRBD1 assignment by TCRdb is unverifiable without DNA. From germline, CDR1 is DFQATT and CDR2 SNEGSKA (reference sequence). The CDR3 is 13 residues long. CDR3 loop: CSANGQGRETQYF.

The V call is TRBV20-1, the J call TRBJ2-2; absent DNA, TCRdb's TRBD1 call cannot be checked. The CDR3 loop spans 17 amino acids. Germline CDR1 reads DFQATT; CDR2 reads SNEGSKA (reference sequence). The CDR3: CSARLGGRGRTGGELFF.

V is TRBV18 and J is TRBJ2-3; the D call of TRBD2 rests on TCRdb alone, since no DNA is present to check it. This CDR3 spans 14 amino acids. CDR1 and CDR2 from the germline V gene are KGHSH and LQKENI. The CDR3 sequence: CASSPPGRPDTQYF.

The gene calls are TRBV29-1 and TRBJ2-5; TCRdb reports TRBD1, a call that lacks DNA to check it against. Germline V CDR1 and CDR2: SQVTM, ANQGSEA. The CDR3 consists of 14 residues. The CDR3 sequence is CSVEGQLFRETQYF.

This chain uses TRBV5-6 with TRBJ1-1; TCRdb selects TRBD1, and the lack of DNA leaves this call unchecked. Germline loops: CDR1 SGHDT, CDR2 YYEEEE. The CDR3 length is 12 residues. The CDR3: CASSFGGAEAFF.

J is TRBJ2-1 and V is TRBV12-3 or TRBV12-4; checking the TCRdb D call of TRBD2 is not possible without DNA. This CDR3 spans 16 amino acids. The CDR3 here is CASRAERGGSYNEQFF.

The chain has TRBV7-2 and TRBJ2-7. Germline CDR1 reads SGHTA; CDR2 reads FQGNSA. The CDR3 sequence is 14 residues long. The chain's CDR3 is CASSLAQAGNEQYF.

This rearrangement joins TRBV5-1 to TRBJ2-1; no DNA is available, so the TRBD1 call from TCRdb remains unchecked. The CDR3 is 13 residues long. Germline V gene sequence: CDR1 SGHRS, CDR2 YFSETQ. This CDR3 is CASSPGQSNEQFF.

This rearrangement joins TRBV20-1 to TRBJ1-2; TCRdb indicates TRBD1, and absent DNA this call remains unverified. The germline CDR1 and CDR2 sequences are DFQATT and SNEGSKA (reference sequence). The CDR3 is 13 residues long. The CDR3 sequence: CSAREGTNYGYTF.

The genes are TRBV6-5 and TRBJ2-3; TCRdb picks TRBD1, but there is no DNA to check that call. The CDR3 is 17 amino acids. Germline CDR1 and CDR2: MNHEY and SVGAGI. The CDR3 region is CASSSLFSREGTDTQYF.

The gene calls are TRBV5-1 and TRBJ1-1; TCRdb outputs TRBD1, but without DNA this stays unchecked. The CDR3 consists of 14 residues. Germline V gene lookup returns CDR1 SGHRS and CDR2 YFSETQ. The CDR3 sequence: CTSSSSGMNNEAFF.

The genes are TRBV30 and TRBJ1-1; the TCRdb call, TRBD1, lacks DNA for checking. Germline V gene data show CDR1 as GTSNPN and CDR2 as SVGIG (reference sequence). The CDR3 covers 14 residues. The CDR3 loop reads CAWIPGPQNTEAFF.